This paragraph covers one T cell receptor beta chain sequence. The data originate from a study of blood T cell repertoires in COVID-19. Overall study: In each case, the material was cDNA or gDNA derived from T cells, B-cell-depleted T cells, or PBMCs.

The V end was cut by 0 bases, the J end by 1 base, with 9 bases between. Germline V gives CDR1 SEHNR, CDR2 FQNEAQ (reference sequence). The CDR3 runs to 15 residues. Sequenced by immunoSEQ multiplex PCR; TCRdb stores in-frame clones only, minus some. The sample lists more than 150,000 clones, about four fifths occurring once. V is TRBV7-9 and J is TRBJ1-1, with TRBD1 as a possible D gene (6 bases). The TCR was taken from a woman over 75 with COVID-19, enrolled during active disease. Input material: peripheral blood. The CDR3 loop reads CASSLAGTPNTEAFF. CDR3 bases: TGTGCCAGCAGCTTAGCAGGGACACCGAACACTGAAGCTTTCTTT.